These 9 T cell receptor beta chains originate from one sample sequenced in a study of post-analysis software for immune sequencing data. General study results and limits: Among 5 or 6 TRBV segments more frequent in patients than controls were TRBV5-6, TRBV5-1 and TRBV20-1.

Antigens of these TCRs are unknown. Tagging with unique molecular identifiers was a feature of the TCR beta cDNA libraries. TCRdb itself ran the PCR reads through MiXCR, one entry per CDR3 protein. Among some 500,000 distinct CDR3 sequences listed, nearly 45% were seen once. The sample consisted of blood. The receptors stem from a girl aged 10 to 17 with multiple sclerosis.

The chain couples TRBV29-1 to TRBJ1-2; D call uncertain. The germline gives CDR1 SQVTM, CDR2 ANQGSEA. Trimming shortened V by 4 bases and J by 10 bases, and 19 bases separated the two germline ends. The CDR3 is 13 residues long. The CDR3 region is CSVGTRSDLVYTF. Written as DNA, the CDR3 is TGCAGCGTTGGCACCAGGTCGGACCTTGTCTACACCTTC. The full variable domain, rest sourced from reference TRBV29-1 and TRBJ1-2, is SAVISQKPSRDICQRGTSLTIQCQVDSQVTMMFWYRQQPGQSLTLIATANQGSEATYESGFVIDKFPISRPNLTFSTLTVSNMSPEDSSIYLCSVGTRSDLVYTFGSGTRLTVV.

This chain connects TRBV12-3 or TRBV12-4 to TRBJ1-1, with D possibly matching TRBD1 (6 bases). V gave up 3 bases and J gave up 9 bases, with 8 bases separating them. CDR3 size: 11 residues. The DNA for the CDR3 is TGTGCCAGCAGTTTGGACAGCCAAGCTTTCTTT. This codes for CASSLDSQAFF.

This clonotype came up a few times. The chain has TRBV5-5 and TRBJ1-2, with 9 bases that match TRBD1. CDR3 length equals 16 residues. Germline V gene lookup returns CDR1 SGHKS and CDR2 YYEKEE (reference sequence). V was pared by 8 bases and J by 0 bases, with 11 bases of the junction left unmatched. CDR3: CASQNRGHGANYGYTF. The CDR3 bases are TGTGCCAGTCAAAACAGGGGGCACGGAGCTAACTATGGCTACACCTTC. Complete variable domain (other parts from reference TRBV5-5 and TRBJ1-2): DAGVTQSPTHLIKTRGQQVTLRCSPISGHKSVSWYQQVLGQGPQFIFQYYEKEERGRGNFPDRFSARQFPNYSSELNVNALLLGDSALYLCASQNRGHGANYGYTFGSGTRLTVV.

The V and J genes are TRBV9 and TRBJ2-5, with TRBD1 matching 7 bases. Germline lookup yields CDR1 SGDLS and CDR2 YYNGEE. The CDR3 is 15 residues long. Trimming cost V 4 bases and J 5 bases; bases outside gene matches: 11. CDR3 in DNA: TGTGCCAGCAGCCCGCAGACAGGGTGGGAGGAGACCCAGTACTTC. Residues: CASSPQTGWEETQYF.

V usage is TRBV5-1 and J usage is TRBJ2-3; perhaps TRBD1 as D (6 bases). Germline CDR1 reads SGHRS; CDR2 reads YFSETQ. This CDR3 contains 14 residues. V lost 5 bases to trimming and J lost 1 base, with 11 bases between them. This chain's CDR3 is CASRKGDRTDTQYF. The CDR3 nucleotides are TGCGCCAGCAGAAAGGGGGACCGCACAGATACGCAGTATTTT.

This clonotype showed up just a few times. V usage is TRBV15 and J usage is TRBJ2-5, with 10 nucleotides matching TRBD2. This CDR3 comprises 16 residues. V shed 8 bases and J 4 bases; nucleotides not matched to a gene: 13. Germline values: CDR1 LNHNV, CDR2 YYDKDF (reference sequence). CDR3 DNA sequence: TGTGCCACCGAGGGGCCCTCTAGCGGGAGTGGAGAGACCCAGTACTTC. Amino acid sequence: CATEGPSSGSGETQYF.

Concerning this clonotype itself: This may be a read error: a much more frequent sequence differs by one nucleotide. This chain uses TRBV24-1 with TRBJ1-2; D ambiguous. Trimming took off 9 bases at V and 3 bases at J, with 16 bases between the two ends. CDR3 size: 14 residues. Germline CDR1 is KGHDR and CDR2 is SFDVKD. The CDR3 DNA follows: TGTGCCACCGATAACCTGGGGTGCGACTATGGCTACACCTTC. Translating it yields CATDNLGCDYGYTF.

This clonotype turned up a few times. The chain's CDR3 is CASSEAPADTQYF. CDR3 DNA sequence: TGTGCCAGCAGTGAAGCGCCGGCAGATACGCAGTATTTT. This chain links TRBV6-1 with TRBJ2-3, with D unresolved. The V end lost 0 bases, the J end lost 4 bases, and 5 bases lay between the germline ends. CDR1 is MNHNS, CDR2 SASEGT, per germline. This CDR3 region has 13 residues.

The chain is built from TRBV7-8 and TRBJ2-5; 8 bases align to TRBD1. Germline CDR1 SGHVS, CDR2 FQNEAQ. This CDR3 region has 13 residues. The V and J ends lost 4 bases and 3 bases, in that order; junction bases with no gene match: 1. CDR3 loop: CASSWTGKETQYF. CDR3 DNA sequence: TGTGCCAGCAGCTGGACAGGGAAAGAGACCCAGTACTTC.